The entry that follows covers one T cell receptor (beta chain) sequence. Its antigen is undetermined. Because the CDR3's place on the DNA is in doubt, the DNA is left out and the CDR3 is given as listed by TCRdb. Assay: immunoSEQ multiplex PCR; the TCRdb copy retains only in-frame clones and omits some. This table holds 2 million to 2.5 million clones, 80% to 95% found once. Per germline, CDR1 SQVTM and CDR2 ANQGSEA. The CDR3 sequence runs 21 residues, both termini included. Splitting of CD4+ cells produced CD45RA+ naive and CD45RA-negative memory subsets. The sample originates from a study of shared clonotypes between healthy human individuals. Study-wide results and caveats: A handful of donors had about 5.1% of their naive CD4 clonotypes in common. Donor scarcity curtailed the genetic and exposure-history diversity represented herein.

Sequencing was carried out using naive CD4+ T cells from PBMCs. Specified subset: CD45RA+ positively selected. The chain joins TRBV29-1 to TRBJ2-3. The sequence derives from a young man in good health. Some clones in this sample may be carry-over from other donors' samples. CDR3 amino acids: CSVEWQLSTDTQYFGPDTQYF.